The rows below give T cell receptor beta chains drawn from one sample of a study of Ad26.COV2.S vaccination and SARS-CoV-2 variants. Measured with immunoSEQ multiplex PCR; TCRdb has only the in-frame clones, and not every one. This repertoire shows 300,000 to 450,000 clones, 92% found once; its top ten account for 3% to 4%. The sequencing here drew on peripheral blood, taken after recovery from COVID-19. The origin of the receptors is a human donor who had recovered from COVID-19. Both conserved end residues are trimmed from each CDR3. A D gene is named only where the DNA matches it firmly.

d_gene	v_gene	j_gene	CDR3aa
-	TRBV7-3	TRBJ2-2	ASSLIGGPQNTGELF
-	TRBV6-2/TRBV6-3	TRBJ2-7	ASSYPGLPSSYEQY
-	TRBV5-1	TRBJ2-3	ASSSLTGTDTQY
-	TRBV7-3	TRBJ2-2	ASSYGTVNTGELF
-	TRBV15	TRBJ2-5	ATRWSWGGRERETQY
-	TRBV16	TRBJ1-5	ASSQYAAMRQISNQPQH
-	TRBV5-4	TRBJ1-6	ASSPGGQGSSPLH
-	TRBV2	TRBJ2-5	ASSDNDTPFETQY
-	TRBV19	TRBJ1-5	ASSIRNQLPNQPQH
-	TRBV19	TRBJ2-5	ASSIGAGVTQETQY
-	TRBV12-3/TRBV12-4	TRBJ1-2	ATGLGIYGYT
TRBD1	TRBV2	TRBJ2-7	ASNTGQTPSYEQY
TRBD1	TRBV13	TRBJ1-6	ASSGGTGWNSPLH
TRBD1	TRBV5-1	TRBJ1-1	ASSPGDRMNTEAF
TRBD1	TRBV13	TRBJ2-2	ASGTDLTGELF